The T cell receptor (beta chain) described here comes from a study of T cell responses to AZD1222 COVID-19 vaccine. Using immunoSEQ multiplex PCR, the repertoire was profiled, and TCRdb retains in-frame clones only, with some absent. The table records 130,000 or so clones, more than 85% of them present only once. The origin of this receptor is an adult in good health. The sample in question was peripheral blood, obtained on day 0 of MenACWY control vaccination.

This CDR3 reads CAISRDFGNTEAFF. The CDR3 DNA reads TGTGCCATCAGTCGCGACTTCGGGAACACTGAAGCTTTCTTT. V gene TRBV10-3 combines with J gene TRBJ1-1; D is uncertain. The CDR3 length is 14 residues. Per the germline V gene, CDR1 is ENHRY and CDR2 is SYGVKD. The V end was cut by 5 bases, the J end by 1 base, with 11 bases between.